The next 25 T cell receptor beta chains were all read from a single sample in a study of identical twins. A single record per CDR3 protein comes from TCRdb applying MiXCR to the 5' RACE reads. Among about 190,000 distinct CDR3 sequences listed, more than 15% were seen once. A further study also used this sample, focusing on T cells expressing NK-cell markers.

The source material was CD8+ T cells sorted from blood. The source of these receptors is a woman younger than 35 in good health.

This clonotype appeared a few times. V usage is TRBV12-5 and J usage is TRBJ1-6; D is undetermined. Trimming took 11 bases from V and 4 from J, leaving 15 bases between them. The CDR3 sequence is 14 residues long. CDR1 LGHNT and CDR2 FRNRAP come from the germline V gene. The CDR3 DNA reads TGTGCTGCGAGCGCTGCCATGTATAATTCACCCCTCCACTTT. It translates to CAASAAMYNSPLHF. Filled out from reference TRBV12-5 and TRBJ1-6, the complete variable domain reads DARVTQTPRHKVTEMGQEVTMRCQPILGHNTVFWYRQTMMQGLELLAYFRNRAPLDDSGMPKDRFSAEMPDATLATLKIQPSEPRDSAVYFCAASAAMYNSPLHFGNGTRLTVT.

J is TRBJ2-3 and V is TRBV7-2; TRBD2 matches at 9 bases. This CDR3 comprises 15 residues. Germline-derived CDR1 and CDR2 are SGHTA and FQGNSA. V lost 5 bases and J lost 6; bases outside the gene matches: 9. The CDR3 DNA sequence: TGTGCCAGCAGCCCTCTAGCGGGGTTAGGGGATACGCAGTATTTT. Amino acids: CASSPLAGLGDTQYF.

For the CDR3, the DNA is TGTGCCAGCAGCTTTGCAGGGGTTAGCTCCTACGAGCAGTACTTC. This codes for CASSFAGVSSYEQYF. J is TRBJ2-7 and V is TRBV7-8; D might be TRBD1 (6 bases). Per the germline V gene, CDR1 is SGHVS and CDR2 is FQNEAQ. The CDR3 has 15 residues. Trimming left V 3 bases short and J 0 bases short, with 12 bases between.

This clonotype was found a few times. This chain links TRBV12-3 or TRBV12-4 with TRBJ2-5, with TRBD2 matching 7 bases. The V gene end was trimmed by 3 bases and the J gene end by 5 bases; junction bases not matched to a gene: 9. The CDR3 has 15 residues. CDR3 sequence: CASSFTTMGGETQYF. The CDR3 bases are TGTGCCAGCAGTTTCACCACGATGGGGGGGGAGACCCAGTACTTC.

This clonotype was counted ten times or more. V is TRBV11-2 and J is TRBJ2-1; 11 positions match TRBD2. Looked up from germline, CDR1 is SGHAT and CDR2 is FQNNGV. The length of the CDR3 is 15 residues. Trimming took 7 bases from V and 6 from J; bases not matched to a gene: 8. The CDR3 loop reads CASTFGTSGLNEQFF. CDR3 in DNA: TGTGCCAGCACCTTTGGGACTAGCGGTCTCAATGAGCAGTTCTTC.

This clonotype was counted a few times. The chain links TRBV14 to TRBJ2-1; no clear D. V lost 0 bases to trimming and J lost 8 bases, with 5 bases between them. Germline lookup yields CDR1 SGHDN and CDR2 FVKESK. The CDR3 sequence is 12 residues long. CDR3 DNA: TGTGCCAGCAGCCAAGATTTGGATGAGCAGTTCTTC. Protein: CASSQDLDEQFF.

The V gene is TRBV4-1, the J gene TRBJ2-7, with TRBD2 matching over 10 bases. The CDR3 is made up of 16 amino acids. The V segment lost 4 bases and the J segment 4 bases; nucleotides outside the gene matches: 10. Looked up from germline, CDR1 is MGHRA and CDR2 is YSYEKL. Here the CDR3 reads CASSPKERGGGYEQYF. Here the CDR3 DNA reads TGCGCCAGCAGCCCAAAGGAGCGGGGGGGAGGTTACGAGCAGTACTTC.

This clonotype was recorded once. The chain employs TRBV27 and TRBJ2-7, with D possibly being TRBD1 (6 bases). Looked up from germline, CDR1 is MNHEY and CDR2 is SMNVEV (reference sequence). The CDR3 runs 13 residues. V lost 5 bases, J lost 6 bases, and 14 bases lay in between. CDR3 nucleotides: TGTGCCAGCAGTCAGGGGTCCTTTGCCGAGCAGTACTTC. Protein product: CASSQGSFAEQYF.

This clonotype was detected a few times. This chain connects TRBV27 to TRBJ2-7; a weak D match, TRBD1 (6 bases). The CDR3 is 15 amino acids. Germline V gives CDR1 MNHEY, CDR2 SMNVEV (reference sequence). V lost 8 bases to trimming and J lost 3 bases, with 20 bases between them. Here the CDR3 DNA reads TGTGCCAGCGCAATAACGACAGGACAGTTCTACGAGCAGTACTTC. Amino acids: CASAITTGQFYEQYF.

This clonotype was counted at least ten times. The chain joins TRBV11-1 to TRBJ2-1; 9 nucleotides agree with TRBD1. Germline values: CDR1 SGHAT, CDR2 FQDESV (reference sequence). The J segment lost 4 bases and the V segment lost 6 bases, leaving 19 bases of the junction unmatched. This CDR3 comprises 19 residues. CDR3 sequence: CASSPFQGTGTGPYNEQFF. The DNA of the CDR3 is TGTGCCAGCAGTCCCTTCCAGGGGACCGGGACAGGGCCGTACAATGAGCAGTTCTTC.

This clonotype occurred many times. At one end, the junction sequence differs from germline, possibly due to a read error. The genes are TRBV29-1 and TRBJ1-1, with 10 bases lining up with TRBD1. This CDR3 spans 14 amino acids. In germline, CDR1 is SQVTM, CDR2 ANQGSEA. This chain's CDR3 is CSVEGTGADTEAFF. For the CDR3, the DNA is TGCAGCGTCGAAGGGACAGGGGCGGACACTGAAGCTTTCTTT.

This clonotype was seen a handful of times. The chain is built from TRBV6-5 and TRBJ2-3; no clear D gene. The CDR3 totals 16 residues. Looked up from germline, CDR1 is MNHEY and CDR2 is SVGAGI. Trimming stripped 3 bases from V and 2 bases from J, with 15 bases between. The CDR3 DNA follows: TGTGCCAGCAGTTATTCGGTTCGGATCCACACAGATACGCAGTATTTT. Translation gives CASSYSVRIHTDTQYF.

This clonotype was recorded a few times. The CDR3 spells CASSEVGSGGELFF. The CDR3 nucleotides are TGTGCCAGCAGTGAAGTGGGTTCGGGCGGGGAGCTGTTTTTT. This sequence joins TRBV2 and TRBJ2-2; D is unclear. Germline CDR1 reads SNHLY; CDR2 reads FYNNEI. Deletions cut 1 base from V and 7 bases from J, with 10 bases between. CDR3 length equals 14 residues.

This clonotype was counted a few times. The chain employs TRBV9 and TRBJ1-2, with no clear D. Trimming shortened V by 7 bases and J by 12 bases, and 10 bases separated the two germline ends. Germline V lookup: CDR1 SGDLS, CDR2 YYNGEE. The CDR3 has 9 residues. The CDR3 DNA reads TGTGCCAGCGGGAGCAGGCACACCTTC. Translation gives CASGSRHTF. Based on the CDR3 plus reference TRBV9 and TRBJ1-2, the full variable domain is DSGVTQTPKHLITATGQRVTLRCSPRSGDLSVYWYQQSLDQGLQFLIQYYNGEERAKGNILERFSAQQFPDLHSELNLSSLELGDSALYFCASGSRHTFGSGTRLTVV.

The CDR3 reads CASSYGTSYNEQFF. The CDR3 nucleotides are TGTGCCAGCAGTTACGGGACTAGCTACAATGAGCAGTTCTTC. The rearrangement links TRBV6-2 or TRBV6-3 to TRBJ2-1, with 8 bases that match TRBD2. V trimming: 2 bases; J trimming: 3 bases; junction bases outside the gene matches: 0. Germline assignment: CDR1 MNHEY and CDR2 SVGEGT. The CDR3 has 14 residues.

This clonotype was found a few times. This CDR3 reads CASSSGTGHEQYF. CDR3 sequence (DNA): TGTGCCAGCAGCTCCGGGACAGGGCACGAGCAGTACTTC. The chain links TRBV11-2 to TRBJ2-7, with 9 nucleotides matching TRBD1. This CDR3 region has 13 residues. Germline assignment: CDR1 SGHAT and CDR2 FQNNGV. V was clipped by 4 bases and J by 5 bases; unmatched bases: 3.

This clonotype was found a few times. V usage is TRBV12-3 or TRBV12-4 and J usage is TRBJ2-1; TRBD2 might be the D (6 bases). Trimming pared 6 bases from V and 9 bases from J, leaving 15 bases between. CDR3 length: 13 amino acids. The CDR3 region is CASRGGAFGEQFF. CDR3 bases: TGTGCCAGCAGGGGGGGAGCGTTCGGTGAGCAGTTCTTC.

This clonotype was seen more than once but under ten times. The J gene is TRBJ2-1, the V gene TRBV12-3 or TRBV12-4; D tentatively fits TRBD1 or TRBD2 (6 bases each). The V end was cut by 6 bases, the J end by 4 bases, with 16 bases between. The CDR3 contains 15 residues. CDR3 nucleotides: TGTGCCAGCAGCTCCCGACTAGGGGGTTACAATGAGCAGTTCTTC. It translates to CASSSRLGGYNEQFF.

The chain carries TRBV12-3 or TRBV12-4 and TRBJ1-2; tentative D call: TRBD1 (5 bases). The V and J ends lost 6 bases and 6 bases respectively, with 14 bases between them. CDR3 length: 13 amino acids. The DNA for the CDR3 is TGTGCCAGCAGCCCCGGGGGACTGAATGGCTACACCTTC. This codes for CASSPGGLNGYTF.

This clonotype was detected only a few times. This chain uses TRBV12-3 or TRBV12-4 with TRBJ2-1; D is ambiguous. CDR3 length: 12 amino acids. V gave up 4 bases and J gave up 9 bases, with 10 bases separating them. CDR3 region: CASSYGYSEQFF. Here the CDR3 DNA reads TGTGCCAGCAGTTACGGGTATAGTGAGCAGTTCTTC.

The rearrangement joins TRBV30 to TRBJ2-7; 13 nucleotides match TRBD2. The germline V gene has CDR1 GTSNPN and CDR2 SVGIG (reference sequence). The CDR3 totals 15 residues. J gave up 4 bases and V 4 bases, and 7 bases lay outside the gene matches. CDR3 bases: TGTGCCTGGAATCAAGGGACTAGCGGGGAATACGAGCAGTACTTC. Protein product: CAWNQGTSGEYEQYF.

This chain links TRBV7-6 with TRBJ2-5; D gene ambiguous. Trimming removed 0 bases from V and 2 bases from J, with 10 bases in between. The CDR3 covers 15 residues. Per the germline V gene, CDR1 is SGHVS and CDR2 is FNYEAQ. CDR3 in DNA: TGTGCCAGCAGCTTAGCCCCCTGGCCACAAGAGACCCAGTACTTC. It specifies CASSLAPWPQETQYF.

V and J are TRBV5-1 and TRBJ2-3; 11 positions agree with TRBD2. V gave up 0 bases and J gave up 5 bases; unmatched junction bases: 5. This CDR3 region has 16 residues. The germline CDR1 and CDR2 sequences are SGHRS and YFSETQ. Written as DNA, the CDR3 is TGCGCCAGCAGCTTGGATGGGACTAGCGGACTAGATACGCAGTATTTT. It specifies CASSLDGTSGLDTQYF.

This clonotype was seen a handful of times. The chain combines TRBV21-1 with TRBJ2-7; the table calls TRBD2, which could not be checked here. TRBV21-1 is recorded as a pseudogene. The CDR3 sequence is 16 residues long. This CDR3 is CASSNLAGGLPYEQYF. CDR3 in DNA: TGTGCCAGCAGCAATTTAGCGGGAGGGCTTCCCTACGAGCAGTACTTC.

This chain joins TRBV7-2 and TRBJ2-3; TRBD2 matches at 16 bases. The CDR3 extends over 16 amino acids. Germline values: CDR1 SGHTA, CDR2 FQGNSA. Trimming removed 4 bases from V and 6 bases from J; junction bases left unmatched: 4. CDR3 bases: TGTGCCAGCAGCTGGGGACTAGCGGGGGGGCATGATACGCAGTATTTT. This sequence encodes CASSWGLAGGHDTQYF.